Below, 25 T cell receptor beta chains from the same sample are listed, as sequenced in a study of OX40 agonist ivuxolimab in advanced cancers. Some clones are missing from TCRdb's copy, which holds only in-frame ones; the method was immunoSEQ multiplex PCR. The data contain 10,000 or so clones, about 80% of them singletons. The material sequenced was CD4+ or CD8+ T cells sorted from blood, taken in a trial of the OX40 agonist ivuxolimab. The receptors come from an adult with an advanced solid tumor such as melanoma, head and neck, liver or kidney cancer.

The chain uses TRBV28 and TRBJ1-1, with 7 bases that match TRBD1. J lost 0 bases, V lost 3 bases, and 10 bases had no gene match. Germline V gene lookup returns CDR1 MDHEN and CDR2 SYDVKM. The CDR3 covers 17 residues. CDR3 protein: CASSFYTKGGMNTEAFF. The DNA for the CDR3 is TGTGCCAGCAGTTTCTACACTAAAGGGGGCATGAACACTGAAGCTTTCTTT.

The chain uses TRBV6-6 and TRBJ1-1; D is possibly TRBD1 (5 bases). Looked up from germline, CDR1 is MNHNY and CDR2 is SVGAGI (reference sequence). V was cut by 6 bases and J by 1 base, with 12 bases left in between. The CDR3 sequence is 14 residues long. CDR3 DNA sequence: TGTGCCAGCAGCCCCCCGACAGAGAACACTGAAGCTTTCTTT. Translated, it gives CASSPPTENTEAFF.

The V and J genes are TRBV5-6 and TRBJ1-2; 7 bases are shared with TRBD1. Germline assignment: CDR1 SGHDT and CDR2 YYEEEE. Trimming removed 4 bases from V and 6 bases from J; junction bases left unmatched: 15. The CDR3 runs 16 residues. Here the CDR3 DNA reads TGTGCCAGCAGCCTAACCCCGACAGGGCGAGTGAATGGCTACACCTTC. Translated: CASSLTPTGRVNGYTF.

This clone occurred once. The chain recombines TRBV6-5 with TRBJ2-7, with a possible D match to TRBD2 (5 bases). Trimming removed 4 bases at V and 2 bases at J, with 15 bases between. The CDR3 has 15 amino acids. Germline V lookup: CDR1 MNHEY, CDR2 SVGAGI. The CDR3 region has the DNA TGTGCCAGCAGTTCTCCAAGGAACGGGGCCTACGAGCAGTACGTC. It encodes CASSSPRNGAYEQYV.

The chain carries TRBV7-9 and TRBJ2-3, with 8 bases fitting TRBD1. In germline, CDR1 is SEHNR, CDR2 FQNEAQ (reference sequence). The CDR3 length is 15 residues. The J segment lost 3 bases and the V segment lost 1 base, leaving 3 bases of the junction unmatched. The CDR3, as DNA: TGTGCCAGCAGCTTAGGGACAGGGTTGACAGATACGCAGTATTTT. It translates to CASSLGTGLTDTQYF.

The V and J genes are TRBV7-9 and TRBJ1-1; 8 positions agree with TRBD1. V was clipped by 4 bases and J by 0 bases; unmatched bases: 4. The CDR3 has 15 residues. CDR1 and CDR2 from the germline V gene are SEHNR and FQNEAQ (reference sequence). CDR3 in amino acids: CASSSTGGMNTEAFF. DNA of the CDR3: TGTGCCAGCAGCTCCACAGGGGGAATGAACACTGAAGCTTTCTTT.

The chain employs TRBV30 and TRBJ2-1; D remains ambiguous. CDR1 is GTSNPN, CDR2 SVGIG, per germline (reference sequence). The CDR3 has 11 amino acids. V was shortened by 6 bases and J by 5 bases, with 8 bases between the two germline ends. The DNA for the CDR3 is TGTGCCTGTATTAGAAACAATGAGCAGTTCTTC. Translation gives CACIRNNEQFF.

This clone is labeled as medium-sized (0.01 to 0.1%). The genes are TRBV29-1 and TRBJ1-2, with 7 positions matching TRBD1. Germline CDR1 SQVTM, CDR2 ANQGSEA. The CDR3 spans 13 residues. V gave up 5 bases and J gave up 5 bases; unmatched junction bases: 8. CDR3 region: CSVQDRRGYGYTF. DNA for the CDR3: TGCAGCGTTCAGGACAGGAGGGGTTATGGCTACACCTTC.

In its sample, this clone was seen once. This chain uses TRBV15 with TRBJ2-5; D is uncertain. The germline V gene has CDR1 LNHNV and CDR2 YYDKDF (reference sequence). The CDR3 length is 15 residues. Trimming stripped 3 bases from V and 2 bases from J, with 13 bases between. DNA of the CDR3: TGTGCCACCAGCAGGGCAAGGGCAGCTCAAGAGACCCAGTACTTC. Its protein product is CATSRARAAQETQYF.

The gene calls are TRBV15 and TRBJ2-3; TRBD2 matches at 14 bases. V was pared by 2 bases and J by 4 bases, with 5 bases of the junction left unmatched. The CDR3 totals 17 residues. CDR1 is LNHNV and CDR2 is YYDKDF in the germline V gene (reference sequence). CDR3 amino acids: CATSRPTSGRGADTQYF. CDR3 DNA: TGTGCCACCAGCAGACCGACTAGCGGGAGGGGGGCAGATACGCAGTATTTT.

A few counts support this clone. This chain uses TRBV5-6 with TRBJ2-2, with 10 nucleotides matching TRBD1. Germline values: CDR1 SGHDT, CDR2 YYEEEE. The CDR3 runs to 14 residues. V shed 4 bases and J 6 bases; nucleotides not matched to a gene: 3. CDR3 bases: TGTGCCAGCAGCACCGGACAGGGGGCCGGGGAGCTGTTTTTT. This sequence encodes CASSTGQGAGELFF.

The V call is TRBV11-3, the J call TRBJ2-2; 8 nucleotides agree with TRBD2. Germline trimming cut 3 bases from V and 5 bases from J; bases unmatched to any gene: 5. The germline V gene has CDR1 SGHNT and CDR2 YENEEA. The CDR3 spans 15 residues. In DNA form, the CDR3 reads TGTGCCAGCAGCTTTAACGGGAGGGGGACCGGGGAGCTGTTTTTT. Protein: CASSFNGRGTGELFF.

The chain combines TRBV7-9 with TRBJ2-7, with 10 positions matching TRBD2. The CDR3 runs 15 residues. Trimming cost V 5 bases and J 0 bases; bases outside gene matches: 4. Germline loops: CDR1 SEHNR, CDR2 FQNEAQ (reference sequence). The CDR3 loop reads CASSPPSGSSYEQYF. In DNA, the CDR3 is TGTGCCAGCAGCCCGCCTAGCGGGAGCTCCTACGAGCAGTACTTC.

V and J are TRBV10-3 and TRBJ1-1; 8 nucleotides line up with TRBD1. Germline V CDR1 and CDR2: ENHRY, SYGVKD. The CDR3 runs to 17 residues. V lost 2 bases and J lost 0; bases outside the gene matches: 8. The CDR3 is CAISERGQVGVNTEAFF. Here the CDR3 DNA reads TGTGCCATCAGTGAGAGGGGACAGGTGGGAGTGAACACTGAAGCTTTCTTT.

CDR3 sequence (DNA): TGCAGCGTGTCCGGCCGGGAGGGCCTCGAGCAGTACTTC. It is translated as CSVSGREGLEQYF. V is TRBV29-1 and J is TRBJ2-7, with 8 bases lining up with TRBD2. This CDR3 has 13 residues. The V gene's germline CDR1 is SQVTM and CDR2 ANQGSEA. Trimming cost V 6 bases and J 6 bases; bases outside gene matches: 10.

The chain joins TRBV9 to TRBJ2-7; D possibly corresponds to TRBD1 (5 bases). This CDR3 comprises 14 residues. The ends were cut back, 3 bases at V and 4 bases at J, with 14 bases in the middle. The germline V gene encodes CDR1 SGDLS and CDR2 YYNGEE. This chain's CDR3 is CASSADYRGYEQYF. In nucleotides, the CDR3 is TGTGCCAGCAGCGCCGATTATAGGGGATACGAGCAGTACTTC.

The rearrangement uses TRBV7-9 and TRBJ2-7, with D possibly being TRBD1 (6 bases). V was trimmed by 3 bases and J by 6 bases, leaving 12 bases between them. Germline lookup yields CDR1 SEHNR and CDR2 FQNEAQ (reference sequence). This CDR3 is 13 amino acids long. CDR3 sequence: CASSLTGAVEQYF. CDR3 DNA sequence: TGTGCCAGCAGCTTGACAGGCGCGGTCGAGCAGTACTTC.

This clone was counted a few times. J is TRBJ2-2 and V is TRBV28, with unresolved D. The CDR3 sequence is 15 residues long. V was clipped by 1 base and J by 7 bases, with 13 bases between them. From germline, CDR1 is MDHEN and CDR2 SYDVKM. CDR3 residues: CASSLYGLGFGELFF. The CDR3 DNA is TGTGCCAGCAGTTTATATGGGCTGGGGTTCGGGGAGCTGTTTTTT.

The rearrangement uses TRBV11-3 and TRBJ2-7; D may be TRBD1 or TRBD2 (5 bases each). The CDR3 loop spans 17 amino acids. CDR1 and CDR2 from the germline V gene are SGHNT and YENEEA. Trimming stripped 7 bases from V and 4 bases from J, with 26 bases between. In DNA, the CDR3 is TGTGCCAGCATGCCCAGCCCCGAGGGGCAGTACGGGTACGAGCAGTACGTC. This gives the protein CASMPSPEGQYGYEQYV.

This chain links TRBV4-1 with TRBJ2-3, with D perhaps TRBD1 or TRBD2 (6 bases each). CDR3 length: 16 amino acids. Trimming removed 0 bases at V and 1 base at J, with 11 bases between. CDR1 is MGHRA and CDR2 is YSYEKL in the germline V gene. The chain's CDR3 is CASSQEERGGTDTQYF. Here the CDR3 DNA reads TGCGCCAGCAGCCAAGAAGAAAGGGGGGGCACAGATACGCAGTATTTT.

This clone counts as hyperexpanded. This chain uses TRBV10-1 with TRBJ2-2; D call uncertain. This CDR3 has 16 residues. The V gene lost 4 bases and the J gene lost 2 bases, with 14 bases spanning the gap. Germline CDR1 and CDR2: WNHNN and SYGVQD (reference sequence). The CDR3 sequence: CASSVLLALNTGELFF. For the CDR3, the DNA is TGCGCCAGCAGTGTCCTCCTGGCCCTTAACACCGGGGAGCTGTTTTTT.

V usage is TRBV5-8 and J usage is TRBJ2-1; no clear D. This CDR3 has 13 amino acids. Per germline, CDR1 SGHTS and CDR2 YDEGEE. The ends were cut back, 0 bases at V and 8 bases at J, with 9 bases in the middle. DNA for the CDR3: TGTGCCAGCAGCTTGGCGACCGGCCATGAGCAGTTCTTC. It is translated as CASSLATGHEQFF.

The chain employs TRBV27 and TRBJ2-1; D is possibly TRBD1 (6 bases). The V end lost 2 bases, the J end lost 3 bases, and 14 bases lay between the germline ends. The V gene's germline CDR1 is MNHEY and CDR2 SMNVEV (reference sequence). This CDR3 is 16 amino acids long. The CDR3 reads CASSLTGTRYYNEQFF. CDR3 in DNA: TGTGCCAGCAGTTTAACGGGGACACGGTACTACAATGAGCAGTTCTTC.

V and J are TRBV15 and TRBJ2-1; D is unclear. The germline V gene encodes CDR1 LNHNV and CDR2 YYDKDF (reference sequence). This CDR3 comprises 12 residues. With 8 bases removed from V and 8 bases from J, the gap between germline ends came to 13 bases. CDR3 in DNA: TGTGCCACCGGTAATAGCCGATATGAGCAGTTCTTC. Residues: CATGNSRYEQFF. Combining the CDR3 with reference TRBV15 and TRBJ2-1 gives the whole variable domain DAMVIQNPRYQVTQFGKPVTLSCSQTLNHNVMYWYQQKSSQAPKLLFHYYDKDFNNEADTPDNFQSRRPNTSFCFLDIRSPGLGDTAMYLCATGNSRYEQFFGPGTRLTVL.

The rearrangement links TRBV6-5 to TRBJ2-5, with a weak D call TRBD2 (6 bases). Trimming left V 5 bases short and J 2 bases short, with 12 bases between. CDR1 MNHEY and CDR2 SVGAGI come from the germline V gene. The CDR3 extends over 14 amino acids. This chain's CDR3 is CASSELARQETQYF. CDR3 coding DNA: TGTGCCAGCAGTGAGCTAGCGAGACAAGAGACCCAGTACTTC.